Below are 19 T cell receptor beta chains sequenced from a single sample in a study of CD8+CD57+ T cells in acquired aplastic anemia. The patients chosen for sequencing had shown expansion of CD8+CD57+ cells (detected by flow cytometry). Genomic DNA provided the template from which TCR beta VDJ and CDR3 profiles were obtained. TCRdb fed the reads into MiXCR, producing one record per CDR3 protein. The data contain about 160,000 distinct CDR3 sequences, 71% of them singletons. Source material: sorted CD4+, CD8+, or CD8+CD57+ T cells (not recorded which) from PBMCs. These TCRs come from a human donor with aplastic anemia.

The genes are TRBV6-6 and TRBJ2-7, with 8 bases that match TRBD2. Looked up from germline, CDR1 is MNHNY and CDR2 is SVGAGI (reference sequence). The junction had 9 bases not matched to a gene; V was cut back by 6 bases and J by 5 bases. The CDR3 is 14 amino acids. The CDR3 DNA sequence: TGTGCCAGCAGGCCCGGGGGGGTTTTAGACGAGCAGTACTTC. Its translation: CASRPGGVLDEQYF.

This clonotype was observed once. The chain couples TRBV2 to TRBJ2-3; TRBD2 matches at 10 bases. CDR3 size: 16 residues. V shed 6 bases, J shed 2 bases, and the junction held 8 bases outside the gene matches. The germline V gene encodes CDR1 SNHLY and CDR2 FYNNEI. The CDR3 region is CASSPTSGRHTDTQYF. The CDR3 nucleotides are TGTGCCAGCAGCCCGACTAGCGGGCGACACACAGATACGCAGTATTTT.

This CDR3 is CASSVGQGIAYNSPLHF. The DNA for the CDR3 is TGTGCCAGCAGCGTGGGACAGGGGATCGCCTATAATTCACCCCTCCACTTT. V gene TRBV9 combines with J gene TRBJ1-6; 10 bases are a match to TRBD1. With V trimmed by 2 bases and J by 2 bases, 4 bases remained unmatched. Germline assignment: CDR1 SGDLS and CDR2 YYNGEE. There are 17 residues in the CDR3.

The rearrangement joins TRBV12-3 or TRBV12-4 to TRBJ2-2; possible D gene TRBD1, 6 bases. V was clipped by 9 bases and J by 6 bases, with 20 bases between them. This CDR3 has 15 amino acids. This chain's CDR3 is CASKFIAGEAGELFF. CDR3 nucleotides: TGTGCCAGTAAGTTTATAGCAGGGGAAGCCGGGGAGCTGTTTTTT.

The chain has TRBV19 and TRBJ2-1, with D hard to call. The CDR3 extends over 14 amino acids. With 3 bases removed from V and 6 bases from J, the gap between germline ends came to 12 bases. Germline CDR1 LNHDA, CDR2 SQIVND (reference sequence). This CDR3 is CASSIFGMINEQFF. CDR3 in DNA: TGTGCCAGTAGTATTTTTGGGATGATCAATGAGCAGTTCTTC.

The chain recombines TRBV2 with TRBJ2-1, with 7 bases that match TRBD1. CDR3 size: 16 residues. Germline CDR1 is SNHLY and CDR2 is FYNNEI. Trimming at V came to 6 bases and at J to 2 bases, leaving 10 bases not matched to a gene. The CDR3 nucleotides read TGTGCCAGCAGCCGCCTAACAGGGGACCCCTACAATGAGCAGTTCTTC. Translated, it gives CASSRLTGDPYNEQFF. Looking up the rest from reference TRBV2 and TRBJ2-1 gives the full variable domain: EPEVTQTPSHQVTQMGQEVILRCVPISNHLYFYWYRQILGQKVEFLVSFYNNEISEKSEIFDDQFSVERPDGSNFTLKIRSTKLEDSAMYFCASSRLTGDPYNEQFFGPGTRLTVL.

The V call is TRBV9, the J call TRBJ2-1, with 9 nucleotides matching TRBD2. The germline gives CDR1 SGDLS, CDR2 YYNGEE. The CDR3 consists of 16 residues. The J segment lost 3 bases and the V segment lost 1 base, leaving 5 bases of the junction unmatched. CDR3 DNA sequence: TGTGCCAGCAGCGTATCGGCTAGCGGGAACTACAATGAGCAGTTCTTC. Protein product: CASSVSASGNYNEQFF.

The chain links TRBV11-2 to TRBJ2-7, with 7 bases fitting TRBD1. Per the germline V gene, CDR1 is SGHAT and CDR2 is FQNNGV. The V gene end was trimmed by 4 bases and the J gene end by 9 bases; junction bases not matched to a gene: 9. This CDR3 contains 13 residues. CDR3 region: CASSSQKTGRQYF. The CDR3 DNA reads TGTGCCAGCAGCTCCCAGAAGACAGGGCGGCAGTACTTC.

This sequence joins TRBV7-9 and TRBJ2-3; TRBD2 matches 7 bases. Per the germline V gene, CDR1 is SEHNR and CDR2 is FQNEAQ (reference sequence). V lost 5 bases and J lost 3; bases outside the gene matches: 11. CDR3 length: 16 amino acids. In DNA form, the CDR3 reads TGTGCCAGCAGCCCCAACCCCTGGGGGGGTACAGATACGCAGTATTTT. Protein sequence: CASSPNPWGGTDTQYF.

The chain is built from TRBV15 and TRBJ2-7, with 9 bases fitting TRBD2. Germline V gene lookup returns CDR1 LNHNV and CDR2 YYDKDF (reference sequence). The CDR3 spans 16 residues. J gave up 5 bases and V 5 bases, and 13 bases lay outside the gene matches. CDR3 nucleotides: TGTGCCACCAGCGGGCCGGGACTAGCTGCGGCGGACGAGCAGTACTTC. Translated, it gives CATSGPGLAAADEQYF.

This clonotype was observed a few times. V and J are TRBV10-3 and TRBJ2-2, with D possibly being TRBD1 or TRBD2 (5 bases each). This CDR3 contains 13 residues. The V end lost 11 bases, the J end lost 1 base, and 11 bases lay between the germline ends. Germline CDR1 and CDR2: ENHRY and SYGVKD. This CDR3 is CAVTGLNTGELFF. For the CDR3, the DNA is TGTGCCGTGACGGGGCTGAACACCGGGGAGCTGTTTTTT.

Regarding this clonotype: One base away lies a much larger clone, so this may be a sequencing read error. The chain is built from TRBV10-3 and TRBJ2-2; a weak D match, TRBD1 (6 bases). Trimming left V 4 bases short and J 6 bases short, with 15 bases between. CDR1 and CDR2 (germline): ENHRY, SYGVKD. This CDR3 comprises 15 residues. CDR3 protein: CAISVGAGEAGELFF. The CDR3 DNA is TGTGCCATCAGTGTGGGGGCAGGGGAAGCCGGGGAGCTGTTTTTT.

The gene calls are TRBV12-3 or TRBV12-4 and TRBJ2-7; TRBD1 agrees at 7 bases. The CDR3 is 13 amino acids. J lost 3 bases, V lost 6 bases, and 5 bases had no gene match. Here the CDR3 reads CASSPGQIYEQYF. CDR3 nucleotide sequence: TGTGCCAGCAGCCCGGGACAGATCTACGAGCAGTACTTC.

This clonotype was counted a few times. The rearrangement links TRBV19 to TRBJ2-1; 8 positions match TRBD1. V was pared by 7 bases and J by 5 bases, with 7 bases of the junction left unmatched. The CDR3 is 14 amino acids. The germline gives CDR1 LNHDA, CDR2 SQIVND (reference sequence). CDR3: CASTLTGENNEQFF. CDR3 bases: TGTGCCAGTACCTTGACAGGGGAGAACAATGAGCAGTTCTTC.

The chain joins TRBV9 to TRBJ1-1; D unclear. The V gene's germline CDR1 is SGDLS and CDR2 YYNGEE. The CDR3 consists of 13 residues. Trimming removed 0 bases from V and 5 bases from J, with 8 bases in between. CDR3 DNA sequence: TGTGCCAGCAGCGTAGGGTCAGGAACTGAAGCTTTCTTT. It specifies CASSVGSGTEAFF.

This clonotype turned up a few times. This sequence joins TRBV29-1 and TRBJ1-1, with no clear D. The CDR3 is 14 residues long. The V end was cut by 3 bases, the J end by 3 bases, with 14 bases between. Looked up from germline, CDR1 is SQVTM and CDR2 is ANQGSEA. The CDR3 bases are TGCAGCGTTGATTCGTCAGGATGGGACACTGAAGCTTTCTTT. Amino acid sequence: CSVDSSGWDTEAFF.

J is TRBJ1-2 and V is TRBV5-4; 9 nucleotides match TRBD1. Looked up from germline, CDR1 is SGHNT and CDR2 is YYREEE (reference sequence). Trimming took 4 bases from V and 11 from J; bases not matched to a gene: 12. The CDR3 contains 14 residues. CDR3 bases: TGTGCCAGCAGCGCGATACAGGGGGCCGGTGGATACACCTTC. This codes for CASSAIQGAGGYTF.

This clonotype was observed a handful of times. This sequence joins TRBV20-1 and TRBJ1-5, with D possibly TRBD1 on 6 matching bases. CDR3 size: 14 residues. Germline CDR1 DFQATT, CDR2 SNEGSKA (reference sequence). V was shortened by 1 base and J by 5 bases, with 12 bases between the two germline ends. The CDR3 DNA reads as TGCAGTGCTAGAGGGGGGGCGGAATATCAGCCCCAGCATTTT. Its protein product is CSARGGAEYQPQHF.

For the CDR3, the DNA is TGCGCCAGTAACGGGGATTCCTACAATGAGCAGTTCTTC. Translated, it gives CASNGDSYNEQFF. The genes are TRBV5-1 and TRBJ2-1; maybe TRBD2 (5 bases). This CDR3 comprises 13 residues. Trimming shortened V by 8 bases and J by 1 base, and 10 bases separated the two germline ends. Germline V lookup: CDR1 SGHRS, CDR2 YFSETQ.